The 5 T cell receptor beta chains below were found in one sample sequenced in a study of cytomegalovirus exposure and HLA in healthy donors. The assay was immunoSEQ multiplex PCR, and TCRdb's table has in-frame clones only and misses some. The sample yields under 150,000 clones, over 85% seen once. The sequenced material came from PBMCs. These receptors all come from a young woman in good health and CMV-seronegative.

The chain has TRBV5-1 and TRBJ2-1; TRBD2 agrees at 7 bases. Germline V gives CDR1 SGHRS, CDR2 YFSETQ. The ends lost 4 bases at V and 2 bases at J; junction bases unmatched: 9. The CDR3 has 16 amino acids. CDR3 amino acids: CASSPLGGGTYNEQFF. The CDR3 DNA sequence: TGCGCCAGCAGCCCATTAGGCGGGGGTACCTACAATGAGCAGTTCTTC.

The chain carries TRBV6-6 and TRBJ1-2, with D hard to call. The CDR3 covers 12 residues. The germline V gene has CDR1 MNHNY and CDR2 SVGAGI (reference sequence). V was pared by 6 bases and J by 7 bases, with 12 bases between. CDR3: CASSPEARGYTF. The CDR3 DNA sequence: TGTGCCAGCAGCCCGGAGGCGCGTGGCTACACCTTC.

The V and J genes are TRBV28 and TRBJ2-3, with 8 bases aligning to TRBD1. The CDR3 runs to 15 residues. Germline V lookup: CDR1 MDHEN, CDR2 SYDVKM. V dropped 7 bases and J dropped 3; count of bases not matched to a gene: 9. The CDR3 here is CASNPNGQGTDTQYF. The CDR3 nucleotides read TGTGCCAGCAACCCCAACGGACAGGGAACAGATACGCAGTATTTT.

V and J are TRBV28 and TRBJ1-6; 10 bases line up with TRBD1. CDR1 and CDR2 from the germline V gene are MDHEN and SYDVKM. CDR3 length: 15 amino acids. Germline trimming cut 6 bases from V and 10 bases from J; bases unmatched to any gene: 9. The CDR3 protein is CASRLGTGEWSPLHF. The CDR3 DNA is TGTGCCAGCAGACTAGGGACAGGGGAGTGGTCACCCCTCCACTTT.

The rearrangement uses TRBV19 and TRBJ1-2, with a weak D call TRBD1 (5 bases). The V end lost 7 bases, the J end lost 3 bases, and 18 bases lay between the germline ends. This CDR3 contains 15 residues. Germline V gene sequence: CDR1 LNHDA, CDR2 SQIVND (reference sequence). CDR3 DNA: TGTGCCAGTACCCATACGGGAGGGGACGACTATGGCTACACCTTC. The encoded protein is CASTHTGGDDYGYTF.